This passage covers 19 T cell receptor beta chains from one sample sequenced in a study of blood T cell repertoires in COVID-19. Sequencing used immunoSEQ multiplex PCR; TCRdb keeps in-frame clones, though not all of them. The sample includes 81,000 or so clones, almost 95% of them seen just once. The sequenced sample consisted of peripheral blood. These receptors were obtained from a woman aged 55-69 years with active COVID-19.

The chain recombines TRBV27 with TRBJ1-6; D is uncertain. Trimming removed 5 bases at V and 5 bases at J, with 16 bases between. The length of the CDR3 is 16 residues. Germline V gene lookup returns CDR1 MNHEY and CDR2 SMNVEV (reference sequence). In DNA, the CDR3 is TGTGCCAGCAGTCTACGACTGCCCTGGGATAATTCACCCCTCCACTTT. Translation: CASSLRLPWDNSPLHF.

CDR3 region: CASSIPQGGDYGYTF. The DNA for the CDR3 is TGTGCCAGCAGCATCCCACAGGGGGGGGACTATGGCTACACCTTC. The chain recombines TRBV5-4 with TRBJ1-2; TRBD1 agrees at 8 bases. CDR3 length: 15 residues. V shed 4 bases and J 3 bases; nucleotides not matched to a gene: 8. Per germline, CDR1 SGHNT and CDR2 YYREEE (reference sequence).

The CDR3 protein is CASSVGAGGRGIGGYTF. The CDR3 DNA reads TGTGCCAGCAGCGTAGGGGCAGGGGGCCGCGGTATCGGGGGCTACACCTTC. The J gene is TRBJ1-2, the V gene TRBV9; 8 nucleotides agree with TRBD1. With 0 bases clipped from V and 8 bases from J, the junction kept 15 bases outside the gene matches. The CDR3 sequence is 17 residues long. CDR1 is SGDLS, CDR2 YYNGEE, per germline.

This clone showed up just a few times. CDR3 residues: CASSEDSSSYNSPLHF. The DNA of the CDR3 is TGTGCCAGCAGTGAAGATTCGAGCTCCTATAATTCACCCCTCCACTTT. V gene TRBV2 combines with J gene TRBJ1-6, with D unresolved. The CDR3 sequence is 16 residues long. Trimming took off 1 base at V and 0 bases at J, with 7 bases between the two ends. Germline V gene lookup returns CDR1 SNHLY and CDR2 FYNNEI. Together with reference TRBV2 and TRBJ1-6, the CDR3 gives the full variable domain: EPEVTQTPSHQVTQMGQEVILRCVPISNHLYFYWYRQILGQKVEFLVSFYNNEISEKSEIFDDQFSVERPDGSNFTLKIRSTKLEDSAMYFCASSEDSSSYNSPLHFGNGTRLTVT.

This clone is a singleton in its sample. V usage is TRBV28 and J usage is TRBJ2-7; TRBD2 matches 8 bases. V dropped 2 bases and J dropped 5; count of bases not matched to a gene: 11. Germline-derived CDR1 and CDR2 are MDHEN and SYDVKM. The CDR3 is 16 residues long. CDR3 bases: TGTGCCAGCAGTTTAGCAGGGGAGCGGGAGTTCGACGAGCAGTACTTC. It yields the protein CASSLAGEREFDEQYF.

The gene calls are TRBV5-4 and TRBJ1-4; 8 nucleotides match TRBD1. J lost 8 bases, V lost 4 bases, and 1 base had no gene match. The CDR3 consists of 12 residues. CDR1 and CDR2 (germline): SGHNT, YYREEE (reference sequence). The CDR3 nucleotides read TGTGCCAGCAGCGACAGGGGAGAAAAACTGTTTTTT. As protein: CASSDRGEKLFF.

V usage is TRBV7-9 and J usage is TRBJ2-1; TRBD2 agrees at 12 bases. The CDR3 totals 15 residues. Germline lookup yields CDR1 SEHNR and CDR2 FQNEAQ (reference sequence). The ends lost 5 bases at V and 10 bases at J; junction bases unmatched: 9. The CDR3 loop reads CASSPWASGGGEQFF. In nucleotides, the CDR3 is TGTGCCAGCAGCCCCTGGGCTAGCGGGGGGGGCGAGCAGTTCTTC.

Here the CDR3 reads CSASWDRGFNEQFF. Here the CDR3 DNA reads TGCAGTGCTAGTTGGGACAGGGGGTTCAATGAGCAGTTCTTC. This sequence joins TRBV20-1 and TRBJ2-1; TRBD1 matches 11 bases. CDR1 DFQATT and CDR2 SNEGSKA come from the germline V gene (reference sequence). The J segment lost 6 bases and the V segment lost 3 bases, leaving 4 bases of the junction unmatched. CDR3 length: 14 amino acids.

This rearrangement joins TRBV5-4 to TRBJ1-2, with 10 bases fitting TRBD1. The V and J ends lost 3 bases and 2 bases, in that order; junction bases with no gene match: 1. CDR3 length equals 14 residues. The V gene's germline CDR1 is SGHNT and CDR2 YYREEE (reference sequence). The CDR3 bases are TGTGCCAGCAGCTGGGGACAGGGGAACTATGGCTACACCTTC. This encodes CASSWGQGNYGYTF.

This chain joins TRBV11-2 and TRBJ2-1; tentatively, D is TRBD1 (6 bases). Trimming took off 6 bases at V and 5 bases at J, with 17 bases between the two ends. The CDR3 contains 15 residues. Germline CDR1 is SGHAT and CDR2 is FQNNGV. CDR3 region: CASRKPGRTDNEQFF. The CDR3 DNA follows: TGTGCCAGCAGGAAGCCGGGACGGACAGACAATGAGCAGTTCTTC.

The J gene is TRBJ1-1, the V gene TRBV6-5; TRBD1 matches at 8 bases. The CDR3 is 12 residues long. After removal of 11 bases from V and 11 bases from J, the junction contained 13 bases not matched to a gene. Germline loops: CDR1 MNHEY, CDR2 SVGAGI. CDR3 region: CASPGQVGLAFF. In DNA, the CDR3 is TGTGCCTCACCGGGACAGGTAGGATTGGCTTTCTTT.

The chain links TRBV7-2 to TRBJ2-1; D unresolved. Trimming took 5 bases from V and 0 from J, leaving 11 bases between them. CDR1 and CDR2 from the germline V gene are SGHTA and FQGNSA. CDR3 length: 15 residues. The CDR3 DNA follows: TGTGCCAGCAGCCCAGACTCCAACTCCTACAATGAGCAGTTCTTC. It specifies CASSPDSNSYNEQFF.

The chain is built from TRBV2 and TRBJ2-5; TRBD1 might be the D (6 bases). The V gene lost 5 bases and the J gene lost 1 base, with 11 bases spanning the gap. The germline V gene has CDR1 SNHLY and CDR2 FYNNEI. The CDR3 is made up of 14 amino acids. The CDR3 sequence: CASSIDRTQETQYF. CDR3 nucleotide sequence: TGTGCCAGCAGTATCGACAGGACCCAAGAGACCCAGTACTTC.

The chain uses TRBV28 and TRBJ2-5, with TRBD1 as a possible D gene (6 bases). Per germline, CDR1 MDHEN and CDR2 SYDVKM. There are 15 residues in the CDR3. Trimming pared 6 bases from V and 5 bases from J, leaving 19 bases between. In DNA form, the CDR3 reads TGTGCCAGCAGAAGTTTGGGGGCAGGGGTCGAGACCCAGTACTTC. It yields the protein CASRSLGAGVETQYF.

V is TRBV12-3 or TRBV12-4 and J is TRBJ2-7, with TRBD1 matching 8 bases. The V gene end was trimmed by 6 bases and the J gene end by 2 bases; junction bases not matched to a gene: 0. CDR3 length: 12 residues. The CDR3 loop is CASRTGAYEQYF. The CDR3 coding sequence is TGTGCCAGCAGGACAGGGGCCTACGAGCAGTACTTC.

This clone has just one count. The gene calls are TRBV18 and TRBJ2-7; 8 bases match TRBD2. From germline, CDR1 is KGHSH and CDR2 LQKENI. With 3 bases clipped from V and 3 bases from J, the junction kept 7 bases outside the gene matches. This CDR3 comprises 15 residues. CDR3 nucleotide sequence: TGTGCCAGCTCACCGAATCGGGGGGGGATCTACGAGCAGTACTTC. Translation gives CASSPNRGGIYEQYF.

The V gene is TRBV2, the J gene TRBJ1-1; possible D gene TRBD1, 6 bases. Trimming shortened V by 5 bases and J by 0 bases, and 10 bases separated the two germline ends. Germline V CDR1 and CDR2: SNHLY, FYNNEI. CDR3 length: 14 residues. CDR3 amino acids: CASSRQALNTEAFF. Written as DNA, the CDR3 is TGTGCCAGCAGTCGACAGGCCTTGAACACTGAAGCTTTCTTT.

The rearrangement links TRBV6-1 to TRBJ1-4; D is uncertain. This CDR3 spans 19 amino acids. CDR1 and CDR2 from the germline V gene are MNHNS and SASEGT. The germline V and J ends were trimmed by 4 bases and 0 bases, with 21 bases remaining between them. This chain's CDR3 is CASSGAGTVLIATNEKLFF. CDR3 sequence (DNA): TGTGCCAGCAGTGGGGCGGGTACAGTGCTTATCGCAACTAATGAAAAACTGTTTTTT.

The chain couples TRBV28 to TRBJ2-4; a weak D match, TRBD2 (7 bases). V was clipped by 3 bases and J by 8 bases, with 14 bases between them. This CDR3 region has 14 residues. Germline V lookup: CDR1 MDHEN, CDR2 SYDVKM. CDR3 sequence (DNA): TGTGCCAGCAGTTTGGGGGGCGCGGGGGACATTCAGTACTTC. Its translation: CASSLGGAGDIQYF.